This paragraph covers one T cell receptor (beta chain) sequence. Its matching antigen is unknown. The sample is drawn from a study of CD4 T cells in relation to SARS-CoV-2 and coronaviruses. On the study more broadly: ViraFEST: approximately 10-day antigen culture of PBMCs, then TCR beta CDR3 sequencing. No peptide or an HIV-1 Nef peptide pool served as negative control.

Clones were sequenced by immunoSEQ multiplex PCR, and TCRdb holds only the in-frame ones, with some missing. The sample lists about 23,000 clones, 76% seen once, with roughly 30% in the top ten. Unexposed donor CD4+ T cells date from 2011-2018, before the COVID-19 pandemic. After approximately 10 days of culture, CD4+ T cells were isolated. As cell numbers allowed, unexposed-donor CD4+ T cells faced SARS-CoV-2 S/N and four cold-coronavirus spikes. CDR3 length: 13 residues. V lost 7 bases, J lost 5 bases, and 5 bases stayed unmatched. The chain joins TRBV12-3 or TRBV12-4 to TRBJ2-1, with TRBD2 matching 7 bases. This TCR was recovered from a human donor in good health. The specimen was CD4+ T cells from PBMCs, cultured in vitro. The CDR3 sequence is CASTGTNNNEQFF. The DNA of the CDR3 is TGTGCCAGCACCGGGACTAACAACAATGAGCAGTTCTTC.